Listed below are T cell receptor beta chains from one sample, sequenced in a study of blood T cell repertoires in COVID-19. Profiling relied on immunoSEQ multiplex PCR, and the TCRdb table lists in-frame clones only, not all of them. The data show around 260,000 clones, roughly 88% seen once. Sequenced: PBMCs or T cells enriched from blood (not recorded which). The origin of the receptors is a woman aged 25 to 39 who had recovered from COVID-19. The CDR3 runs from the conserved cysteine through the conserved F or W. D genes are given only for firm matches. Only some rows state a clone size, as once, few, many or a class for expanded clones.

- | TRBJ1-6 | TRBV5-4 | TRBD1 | TGTGCCAGCAGCCGGACAGGGACGTATTCACCCCTCCACTTT | CASSRTGTYSPLHF
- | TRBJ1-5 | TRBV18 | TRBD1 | TGTGCCAGCTCCCCGACAGGGGGCAATCAGCCCCAGCATTTT | CASSPTGGNQPQHF
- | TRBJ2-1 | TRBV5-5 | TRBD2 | TGTGCCAGCAGCTTACAAGCGGGGGGGTACAATGAGCAGTTCTTC | CASSLQAGGYNEQFF
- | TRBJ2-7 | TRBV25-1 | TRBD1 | TGTGCCAGCAGGGAAACAGGGGGCCCTGACGAGCAGTACTTC | CASRETGGPDEQYF
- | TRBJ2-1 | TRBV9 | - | TGTGCCAGCAGCGTAGGGGGCCTCAATGAGCAGTTCTTC | CASSVGGLNEQFF
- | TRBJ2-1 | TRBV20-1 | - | TGCAGTGCTAGAGGTCAGCGGGTTCAGTTCTTC | CSARGQRVQFF
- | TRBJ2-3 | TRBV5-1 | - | TGCGCCAGCAGCAGGACTACCGGGGTAGGAGATACGCAGTATTTT | CASSRTTGVGDTQYF
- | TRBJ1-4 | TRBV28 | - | TGTGCCAGCAGTTTGCAGGGTGCAACTAATGAAAAACTGTTTTTT | CASSLQGATNEKLFF
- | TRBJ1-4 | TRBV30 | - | TGTGCCTGGAGTAAATCAGGTGAAAAACTGTTTTTT | CAWSKSGEKLFF
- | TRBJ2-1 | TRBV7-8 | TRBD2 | TGTGCCAGCAGCTTAGTGGCGGGGGGGGTCAATGAGCAGTTCTTC | CASSLVAGGVNEQFF
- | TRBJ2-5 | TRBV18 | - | TGTGCCAGCTCACCACCGCTGGTAGTACAAGAGACCCAGTACTTC | CASSPPLVVQETQYF
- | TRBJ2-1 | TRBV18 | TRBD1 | TGTGCCAGCTCACTGTTAGGATCAGGGGGCCCCTACAATGAGCAGTTCTTC | CASSLLGSGGPYNEQFF
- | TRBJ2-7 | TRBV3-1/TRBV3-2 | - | TGTGCCAGCAGCCCCATCGGGGGTTGGCAGTACTTC | CASSPIGGWQYF
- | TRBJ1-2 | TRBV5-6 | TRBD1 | TGTGCCAGCAGCGAAGGGACAGGGGGCGCGAGGATGTATGGCTACACCTTC | CASSEGTGGARMYGYTF
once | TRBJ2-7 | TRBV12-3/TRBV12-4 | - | TGTGCCAGCGGGGCAGGGAATTGGTACGAGCAGTACTTC | CASGAGNWYEQYF
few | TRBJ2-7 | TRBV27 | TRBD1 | TGTGCCAGCAGTCAAGAAACCGGGACAGCAACCTACGAGCAGTACTTC | CASSQETGTATYEQYF
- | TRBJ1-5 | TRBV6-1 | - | TGTGCCAGCAGTGGGGGGAGGGGGACCTTTAATCAGCCCCAGCATTTT | CASSGGRGTFNQPQHF
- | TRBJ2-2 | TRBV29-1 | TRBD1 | TGCAGCGTGACCCTAGACAGGGGACCAAACACCGGGGAGCTGTTTTTT | CSVTLDRGPNTGELFF
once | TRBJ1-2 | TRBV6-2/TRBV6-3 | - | TGTGCCAGCAGCTCCGGGACATATAATGGCTACACCTTC | CASSSGTYNGYTF
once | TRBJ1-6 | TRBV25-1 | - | TGTGCCAGCAGTGAAACAGGGTTTGATAATTCACCCCTCCACTTT | CASSETGFDNSPLHF
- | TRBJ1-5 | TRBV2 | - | TGTGCCAGCAGAAGTCGGGGTAATCAGCCCCAGCATTTT | CASRSRGNQPQHF
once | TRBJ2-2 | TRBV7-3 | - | TGTGCCAGCAGTTCAGGGGGGAGCACCGGGGAGCTGTTTTTT | CASSSGGSTGELFF
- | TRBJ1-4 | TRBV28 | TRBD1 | TGTGCCAGCCAACACCCAAACGACAGGGGGCTGGATGAAAAACTGTTTTTT | CASQHPNDRGLDEKLFF
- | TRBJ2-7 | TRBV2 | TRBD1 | TGTGCCAGCAGGATCCTCGCCTCCGGGACAGGCTCCCACGAGCAGTACTTC | CASRILASGTGSHEQYF
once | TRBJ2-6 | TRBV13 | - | TGTGCCAGCAGCTTAAAACTAGGTAACTCTGGGGCCAACGTCCTGACTTTC | CASSLKLGNSGANVLTF